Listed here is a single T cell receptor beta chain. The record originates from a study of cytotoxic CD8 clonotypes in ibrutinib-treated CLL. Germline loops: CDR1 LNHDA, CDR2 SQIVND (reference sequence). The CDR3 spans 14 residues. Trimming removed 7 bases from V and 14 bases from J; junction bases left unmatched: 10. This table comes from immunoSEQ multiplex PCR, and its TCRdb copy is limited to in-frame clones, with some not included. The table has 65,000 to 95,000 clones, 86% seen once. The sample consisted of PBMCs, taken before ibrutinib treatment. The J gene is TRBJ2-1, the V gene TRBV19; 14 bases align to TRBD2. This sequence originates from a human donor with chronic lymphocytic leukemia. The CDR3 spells CASTLGTSGSVEFF. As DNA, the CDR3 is TGTGCCAGTACCCTCGGGACTAGCGGGAGTGTAGAGTTCTTC.